One sample yielded the 20 T cell receptor beta chains listed below, sequenced in a study of T cells after yellow fever vaccination. TCRdb reprocessed the 5' RACE reads via MiXCR and lists one record per CDR3 protein. The sample has fewer than 350,000 distinct CDR3 sequences, 8.7% seen once. Sequencing was performed on PBMCs, taken on the day of the first yellow fever vaccination. The receptors were sampled from a man between 18 and 35 years old who received the YFV17D yellow fever vaccine.

Many counts were recorded for this clonotype. The rearrangement uses TRBV7-9 and TRBJ2-2; D not resolved. Deletions cut 3 bases from V and 7 bases from J, with 6 bases between. The germline V gene has CDR1 SEHNR and CDR2 FQNEAQ (reference sequence). The CDR3 spans 12 residues. This chain's CDR3 is CASSFQVGELFF. CDR3 sequence (DNA): TGTGCCAGCAGCTTTCAGGTCGGGGAGCTGTTTTTT. Combining the CDR3 with reference TRBV7-9 and TRBJ2-2 gives the whole variable domain DTGVSQNPRHKITKRGQNVTFRCDPISEHNRLYWYRQTLGQGPEFLTYFQNEAQLEKSRLLSDRFSAERPKGSFSTLEIQRTEQGDSAMYLCASSFQVGELFFGEGSRLTVL.

Only a few counts were recorded for this clonotype. The rearrangement joins TRBV6-5 to TRBJ1-5; D remains unclear. CDR1 MNHEY and CDR2 SVGAGI come from the germline V gene. Trimming stripped 0 bases from V and 6 bases from J, with 6 bases between. The CDR3 loop spans 13 amino acids. CDR3 bases: TGTGCCAGCAGTTACTCGGACGGTCAGCCCCAGCATTTT. It is translated as CASSYSDGQPQHF.

CDR3 sequence: CASSPRTAGELFF. The CDR3 DNA sequence: TGTGCCAGCAGCCCCCGGACAGCCGGGGAGCTGTTTTTT. The chain uses TRBV14 and TRBJ2-2; tentative D call: TRBD1 (6 bases). V lost 4 bases, J lost 6 bases, and 9 bases lay in between. Germline V gene data show CDR1 as SGHDN and CDR2 as FVKESK. CDR3 length: 13 residues.

This clonotype has ten or more counts. The rearrangement uses TRBV7-8 and TRBJ2-3; D gene uncertain. This CDR3 is 14 amino acids long. From germline, CDR1 is SGHVS and CDR2 FQNEAQ. Trimming pared 5 bases from V and 0 bases from J, leaving 9 bases between. CDR3 in amino acids: CASSLMDSTDTQYF. The CDR3 DNA reads TGTGCCAGCAGCCTTATGGATAGCACAGATACGCAGTATTTT.

This sequence joins TRBV27 and TRBJ2-7, with D hard to call. This CDR3 comprises 15 residues. Trimming removed 3 bases from V and 2 bases from J, with 14 bases in between. Per germline, CDR1 MNHEY and CDR2 SMNVEV (reference sequence). The CDR3 DNA sequence: TGTGCCAGCAGTTTTGGCGCTTTAGGACCCTACGAGCAGTACTTC. This sequence encodes CASSFGALGPYEQYF.

This clonotype has a handful of counts. This rearrangement joins TRBV28 to TRBJ2-5, with 13 bases aligning to TRBD2. Germline CDR1 reads MDHEN; CDR2 reads SYDVKM. After removal of 1 base from V and 5 bases from J, the junction contained 7 bases not matched to a gene. The CDR3 runs 17 residues. This CDR3 is CASSLYQTSGGRETQYF. Here the CDR3 DNA reads TGTGCCAGCAGTTTATACCAGACTAGCGGGGGGCGGGAGACCCAGTACTTC. Filled out from reference TRBV28 and TRBJ2-5, the complete variable domain reads DVKVTQSSRYLVKRTGEKVFLECVQDMDHENMFWYRQDPGLGLRLIYFSYDVKMKEKGDIPEGYSVSREKKERFSLILESASTNQTSMYLCASSLYQTSGGRETQYFGPGTRLLVL.

In this sample, this clonotype turned up many times. This rearrangement joins TRBV6-2 or TRBV6-3 to TRBJ2-7, with 9 bases lining up with TRBD2. Unmatched junction bases numbered 7, after V lost 7 bases and J lost 0 bases. The CDR3 has 15 amino acids. CDR1 is MNHEY, CDR2 SVGEGT, per germline. CDR3 in DNA: TGTGCCAGCACCAGACTAGCGGCGGGCTCCTACGAGCAGTACTTC. As protein: CASTRLAAGSYEQYF.

A word on this clonotype: At one end, the junction sequence differs from germline, possibly due to a read error. The J gene is TRBJ2-1, the V gene TRBV3-1; D is undetermined. This CDR3 is built from 15 residues. Per germline, CDR1 LGHDT and CDR2 YNNKEL (reference sequence). Written as DNA, the CDR3 is TGTGTCAGCAGCCAAGATGAATCCAGCTACAATGAGCAGTTCTTC. It encodes CVSSQDESSYNEQFF.

This clonotype was recorded many times. The chain has TRBV20-1 and TRBJ2-5; 9 positions match TRBD2. Germline-derived CDR1 and CDR2 are DFQATT and SNEGSKA (reference sequence). The V and J ends lost 2 bases and 7 bases, in that order; junction bases with no gene match: 17. This CDR3 is 17 amino acids long. CDR3 residues: CSARRDRTSAGNGTQYF. The DNA of the CDR3 is TGCAGTGCTAGAAGGGATCGGACTAGCGCCGGTAACGGGACCCAGTACTTC.

On this clonotype: This may stem from a read error, because a much larger clone lies one nucleotide away. This chain joins TRBV12-3 or TRBV12-4 and TRBJ2-1; the D gene is possibly TRBD1 (6 bases). The CDR3 is 14 residues long. The CDR3 region is CASGEWGPLNELFF. CDR3 nucleotides: TGTGCCAGCGGGGAGTGGGGGCCATTGAATGAGCTGTTCTTC.

This clonotype was detected ten times or more. The rearrangement uses TRBV7-2 and TRBJ2-1; D is possibly TRBD2 (6 bases). Germline V gene lookup returns CDR1 SGHTA and CDR2 FQGNSA. Trimming took off 1 base at V and 3 bases at J, with 7 bases between the two ends. The CDR3 is made up of 14 amino acids. The CDR3 region has the DNA TGTGCCAGCAGCTTAGTCGGGGGCTACAATGAGCAGTTCTTC. This sequence encodes CASSLVGGYNEQFF.

This chain links TRBV7-9 with TRBJ2-1, with 8 bases identical to TRBD1. The CDR3 runs to 16 residues. In germline, CDR1 is SEHNR, CDR2 FQNEAQ (reference sequence). The trim removed 1 base at V and 9 bases at J, leaving 11 bases unmatched. CDR3 loop: CASSLDNLDRVREQFF. DNA of the CDR3: TGTGCCAGCAGCTTAGATAACCTGGACAGGGTCCGTGAGCAGTTCTTC.

The chain links TRBV6-5 to TRBJ2-6; D not resolved. The CDR3 is 16 amino acids. V lost 0 bases and J 2 bases, leaving 8 bases between the germline ends. Germline-derived CDR1 and CDR2 are MNHEY and SVGAGI. CDR3 region: CASSYSWATGANVLTF. Here the CDR3 DNA reads TGTGCCAGCAGTTACTCCTGGGCGACTGGGGCCAACGTCCTGACTTTC.

This clonotype was counted at least ten times. The chain links TRBV7-2 to TRBJ2-1; 10 nucleotides align to TRBD2. CDR1 SGHTA and CDR2 FQGNSA come from the germline V gene. V shed 0 bases and J 11 bases; nucleotides not matched to a gene: 13. The CDR3 totals 17 residues. CDR3 amino acids: CASSLAYVAGGPPQQFF. The CDR3 region has the DNA TGTGCCAGCAGCTTAGCGTATGTAGCGGGGGGACCCCCCCAGCAGTTCTTC.

This clonotype appeared a few times. The J gene is TRBJ2-2, the V gene TRBV12-3 or TRBV12-4; no clear D gene. The CDR3 is 16 amino acids. V gave up 1 base and J gave up 4 bases, with 13 bases separating them. The CDR3 spells CASSLEGLGPTGELFF. CDR3 DNA: TGTGCCAGCAGTTTAGAAGGCCTCGGTCCCACCGGGGAGCTGTTTTTT.

The chain links TRBV4-1 to TRBJ2-4; D perhaps matches TRBD2 (7 bases). The CDR3 totals 17 residues. Trimming took 4 bases from V and 1 from J, leaving 17 bases between them. Germline CDR1 MGHRA, CDR2 YSYEKL. This chain's CDR3 is CASSLSGGGTAKNIQYF. The DNA of the CDR3 is TGCGCCAGCAGCCTAAGCGGCGGGGGCACGGCCAAAAACATTCAGTACTTC.

The table lists this clonotype with a few counts. V usage is TRBV5-4 and J usage is TRBJ2-7; D possibly corresponds to TRBD1 (6 bases). This CDR3 is 15 amino acids long. Per germline, CDR1 SGHNT and CDR2 YYREEE (reference sequence). Trimming cost V 0 bases and J 3 bases, with 13 bases left between them. The CDR3 reads CASSLEGQGFYEQYV. The DNA of the CDR3 is TGTGCCAGCAGCTTGGAAGGGCAGGGGTTCTACGAGCAGTACGTC.

This clonotype occurred many times. V gene TRBV20-1 combines with J gene TRBJ1-4; D call uncertain. The CDR3 runs to 11 residues. Trimming pared 1 base from V and 8 bases from J, leaving 5 bases between. The germline gives CDR1 DFQATT, CDR2 SNEGSKA (reference sequence). CDR3 amino acids: CSARVREKLFF. DNA for the CDR3: TGCAGTGCTAGAGTTCGGGAAAAACTGTTTTTT.

This clonotype has a count of ten or more. The chain links TRBV7-2 to TRBJ2-5; possible D gene TRBD1, 5 bases. From germline, CDR1 is SGHTA and CDR2 FQGNSA. CDR3 length: 13 amino acids. Between the trimmed V and J ends, which lost 5 bases and 5 bases, there was a span of 12 bases. The CDR3: CASSPRVLETQYF. The CDR3 nucleotides are TGTGCCAGCAGCCCCAGGGTTTTGGAGACCCAGTACTTC.

Only a few counts were recorded for this clonotype. The CDR3 loop reads CASSWGGYGGELFF. Here the CDR3 DNA reads TGCGCCAGCAGCTGGGGGGGATACGGCGGGGAGCTGTTTTTT. The chain joins TRBV5-1 to TRBJ2-2, with TRBD2 matching over 7 bases. Germline assignment: CDR1 SGHRS and CDR2 YFSETQ. V lost 3 bases to trimming and J lost 7 bases; unmatched junction nucleotides: 6. This CDR3 comprises 14 residues. Full variable domain (rest looked up from reference TRBV5-1 and TRBJ2-2): KAGVTQTPRYLIKTRGQQVTLSCSPISGHRSVSWYQQTPGQGLQFLFEYFSETQRNKGNFPGRFSGRQFSNSRSEMNVSTLELGDSALYLCASSWGGYGGELFFGEGSRLTVL.